This is a list of T cell receptor beta chains from one sample in a study of PD-L1 blockade in urothelial cancer. The table came from immunoSEQ multiplex PCR; TCRdb's copy has only in-frame clones and leaves some out. This table has some 45,000 clones, about 84% appearing once. The specimen comprised PBMCs, sampled around atezolizumab (anti-PD-L1) treatment. These receptors all come from a man in his sixties with urothelial cancer. CDR3s include the opening cysteine and the closing phenylalanine or tryptophan. The order of the fields is V gene, D gene, clone size, J gene, CDR3 protein, CDR3 DNA. A D gene is named only where the DNA matches it firmly. The listing skips clone size in some rows; elsewhere it reads once, few, many or a size class.

>TRBV11-2|NA|once|TRBJ2-5
CASSSISGETQYF
TGTGCCAGCAGCTCCATTAGCGGCGAGACCCAGTACTTC
>TRBV7-8|TRBD2|once|TRBJ2-1
CASSLTGGPYNEQFF
TGTGCCAGCAGCTTGACGGGGGGGCCTTACAATGAGCAGTTCTTC
>TRBV6-5|NA|NA|TRBJ2-1
CASRVTTNSYNEQFF
TGTGCCAGCAGGGTCACTACCAACTCCTACAATGAGCAGTTCTTC
>TRBV5-1|TRBD1|NA|TRBJ2-7
CASSADRVLYEQYF
TGCGCCAGCAGCGCAGACAGGGTTCTGTACGAGCAGTACTTC
>TRBV7-9|NA|NA|TRBJ2-5
CASSLSRRPGETQYF
TGTGCCAGCAGCTTAAGCAGGAGGCCTGGAGAGACCCAGTACTTC
>TRBV27|TRBD2|NA|TRBJ2-1
CASSPRSSGRLDEQFF
TGTGCCAGCAGTCCTCGGTCTAGCGGGAGACTGGATGAGCAGTTCTTC
>TRBV28|NA|NA|TRBJ1-6
CATRQLNSPLHF
TGTGCCACCCGACAGCTCAATTCACCCCTCCACTTT
>TRBV5-1|NA|NA|TRBJ1-1
CASSFRAPSMGTEAFF
TGCGCCAGCAGCTTCAGGGCTCCCTCCATGGGGACTGAAGCTTTCTTT
>TRBV11-2|NA|NA|TRBJ2-2
CASSAGGSNTGELFF
TGTGCCAGCAGCGCCGGCGGCTCGAACACCGGGGAGCTGTTTTTT
>TRBV2|NA|NA|TRBJ1-5
CASSENSLGQPQHF
TGTGCCAGCAGTGAAAACAGCTTAGGTCAGCCCCAGCATTTT
>TRBV7-6|TRBD2|NA|TRBJ2-3
CASSLRGGADTQYF
TGTGCCAGCAGCTTACGGGGGGGCGCAGATACGCAGTATTTT
>TRBV5-1|NA|NA|TRBJ2-3
CASSPPVSTDTQYF
TGCGCCAGCAGCCCTCCGGTTAGCACAGATACGCAGTATTTT
>TRBV2|NA|NA|TRBJ2-7
CASSELGRSDEQYF
TGTGCCAGCAGTGAATTGGGGCGGTCCGACGAGCAGTACTTC
>TRBV19|NA|NA|TRBJ2-1
CASREDRSYNEQFF
TGTGCCAGTAGGGAGGACCGATCCTACAATGAGCAGTTCTTC
>TRBV11-2|NA|NA|TRBJ2-3
CASSFIGPGGTDTQYF
TGTGCCAGCAGCTTTATAGGGCCAGGGGGGACAGATACGCAGTATTTT
>TRBV4-2|NA|few|TRBJ1-3
CASSQGQGPGNTIYF
TGTGCCAGCAGCCAAGGGCAGGGCCCTGGAAACACCATATATTTT
>TRBV5-4|TRBD1|once|TRBJ2-7
CASSAGPGQGAEEQYF
TGTGCCAGCAGCGCCGGGCCGGGACAGGGGGCGGAAGAGCAGTACTTC